The sequence of this TCR beta chain was determined in a study of STAT3 mutations in large granular lymphocyte leukemia. For the study at large: Roughly half the longitudinally sequenced T-LGLL patients had canonical STAT3 mutations. Notes on the study in general: In some patients, a small highly pathogenic clone possibly went undetected. At least one immunodominant TCR beta clonotype appeared in every T-cell large granular lymphocyte leukemia patient. Clonal expansion was inferred from samples taken at other timepoints. After therapy, about 30% of the 18 patients switched clonotypes, all new clones STAT3 wild type.

Regarding this clone: The target antigen is unknown.

This CDR3 region has 14 residues. V lost 0 bases, J lost 1 base, and 7 bases lay in between. CDR1 and CDR2 from the germline V gene are SGHDT and YYEEEE. Repertoires were generated with immunoSEQ multiplex PCR, while TCRdb's copy carries only in-frame clones and drops some. The sample lists tens of thousands of clones; around nine tenths were seen once. The origin of this receptor is a human donor with T large granular lymphocyte leukemia. Some clones in this sample may be carry-over from other donors' samples. The sample taken for sequencing was PBMCs. V and J are TRBV5-6 and TRBJ2-5; possibly TRBD2 for D (5 bases). CDR3 DNA: TGTGCCAGCAGCTTGGACGGGGTCCAAGAGACCCAGTACTTC. As protein: CASSLDGVQETQYF.